The 11 T cell receptor beta chains below all came from one sample that was sequenced in a study of blood T cells in healthy people across ages (dated by TCRdb to the mid-2010s). To prepare the library, 5' RACE was applied. Sequencing was carried out with an Illumina HiSeq 2500. The second PCR ran for about 7 to 11 cycles and used a J-beta primer mix along with a sample-barcoded 5' primer. The public reads were quality trimmed at Q25 with fastp and then assembled into clones with MiXCR by TCRdb, keeping productive beta chains. Duplicate CDR3 protein sequences are folded into a single record with the most common DNA and genes. In all, the sample holds 650,000 to 950,000 distinct CDR3 sequences, and more than 40% of those were seen once. About a fifth of the sample lies in the top ten. Material: blood. The receptors derive from a man aged 55 to 70 in good health.

The genes are TRBV3-1 and TRBJ2-1; 7 bases match TRBD2. This CDR3 has 14 residues. CDR1 and CDR2 from the germline V gene are LGHDT and YNNKEL (reference sequence). Trimming at V came to 4 bases and at J to 5 bases, leaving 5 bases not matched to a gene. CDR3 protein: CASSPGTIHNEQFF. The CDR3 DNA reads as TGTGCCAGCAGCCCCGGGACTATACACAATGAGCAGTTCTTC.

To note about this clonotype: This may come from a read error, since a much larger clone is one base off. The chain combines TRBV12-3 or TRBV12-4 with TRBJ2-4; D not certain. The end of the DNA aligns better with TRBJ2-7, so the J call may be wrong. This CDR3 spans 11 amino acids. CDR3 region: CASSFDHEQYF. In DNA form, the CDR3 reads TGTGCCAGCAGTTTTGACCACGAGCAGTACTTC.

A word on this clonotype: Relative to the germline gene, one junction end is altered; a read error may explain this. The chain uses TRBV7-7 and TRBJ1-3; 9 positions match TRBD1. The germline gives CDR1 SSHAT, CDR2 FNYEAQ (reference sequence). This CDR3 has 16 residues. CDR3 nucleotides: TGTGCTAGCAGCGGGACAGGGCGTAGATCTGGAAACACCATATATTTT. Its protein is CASSGTGRRSGNTIYF.

This clonotype was seen more than once but under ten times. The chain recombines TRBV20-1 with TRBJ2-7; D assignment may be TRBD1 or TRBD2 (5 bases each). This CDR3 is built from 14 residues. The V end lost 2 bases, the J end lost 3 bases, and 14 bases lay between the germline ends. The germline gives CDR1 DFQATT, CDR2 SNEGSKA (reference sequence). In nucleotides, the CDR3 is TGCAGTGCTAGAAAATCGGGGCCGAACTACGAGCAGTACTTC. Translating gives CSARKSGPNYEQYF.

The rearrangement joins TRBV20-1 to TRBJ2-7; D is unclear. CDR3 length: 15 amino acids. Germline CDR1 reads DFQATT; CDR2 reads SNEGSKA (reference sequence). The V end was cut by 0 bases, the J end by 1 base, with 13 bases between. CDR3 DNA: TGCAGTGCTAGAGAGGCCCCTATGGCATCCTACGAGCAGTACTTC. Translation gives CSAREAPMASYEQYF.

This clonotype was picked up one time. The gene calls are TRBV20-1 and TRBJ2-4, with 8 bases that match TRBD1. The germline CDR1 and CDR2 sequences are DFQATT and SNEGSKA (reference sequence). This CDR3 is built from 15 residues. V lost 7 bases to trimming and J lost 0 bases; unmatched junction nucleotides: 8. Here the CDR3 DNA reads TGCAGTGTCCCGGGACAGGCAATAGCCAAAAACATTCAGTACTTC. Encoded protein: CSVPGQAIAKNIQYF.

The rearrangement links TRBV7-9 to TRBJ1-6, with a weak D call TRBD1 (5 bases). Trimming pared 6 bases from V and 9 bases from J, leaving 18 bases between. In germline, CDR1 is SEHNR, CDR2 FQNEAQ (reference sequence). The CDR3 has 15 amino acids. CDR3 protein: CASSSATGVSSPLHF. As DNA, the CDR3 is TGTGCCAGCAGTTCGGCAACGGGGGTCAGTTCACCCCTCCACTTT.

This clonotype was observed a single time. V is TRBV7-9 and J is TRBJ2-3, with 8 bases fitting TRBD1. The junction had 12 bases not matched to a gene; V was cut back by 5 bases and J by 2 bases. The CDR3 totals 17 residues. Per the germline V gene, CDR1 is SEHNR and CDR2 is FQNEAQ (reference sequence). CDR3 sequence (DNA): TGTGCCAGCAGCATCCCCGGGACAGGTCCTTACACAGATACGCAGTATTTT. Encoded protein: CASSIPGTGPYTDTQYF.

There are a few counts of this clonotype. One end of the junction fails to match germline, which may point to a read error. V and J are TRBV11-3 and TRBJ2-1; D not certain. The CDR3 length is 14 residues. From germline, CDR1 is SGHNT and CDR2 YENEEA. CDR3 sequence (DNA): TGTGCCAGCAGCCCGAATGGGATGTACACTGAGCAGTTCTTC. Encoded protein: CASSPNGMYTEQFF.

This clonotype was counted many times. The J gene is TRBJ2-7, the V gene TRBV20-1, with TRBD2 identical over 8 bases. Germline V gene data show CDR1 as DFQATT and CDR2 as SNEGSKA (reference sequence). There are 12 residues in the CDR3. Trimming at V came to 3 bases and at J to 3 bases, leaving 1 base not matched to a gene. The CDR3 protein is CSARRGDYEQYF. As DNA, the CDR3 is TGCAGTGCTAGGCGGGGGGACTACGAGCAGTACTTC.

Note on this clonotype: With a much larger clone just one base away, this may be a read error. The chain uses TRBV15 and TRBJ2-1; 7 bases align to TRBD1. CDR3 length equals 15 residues. Germline V gives CDR1 LNHNV, CDR2 YYDKDF (reference sequence). V shed 3 bases, J shed 13 bases, and the junction held 15 bases outside the gene matches. CDR3 sequence: CATSRGQKTQETQFF. In DNA form, the CDR3 reads TGTGCCACCAGCAGGGGACAGAAGACCCAAGAGACCCAGTTCTTC.